Following are 25 T cell receptor beta chains from one sample sequenced in a study of cytomegalovirus exposure and HLA in healthy donors (dated by TCRdb to the late 2010s). Preparation of the library involved the immunoSEQ multiplex PCR assay. A mixture of 60 forward primers for TCR Vbeta segments and 13 reverse primers for TCR Jbeta segments was used in the multiplex PCR. What TCRdb holds here is the immuneACCESS table cut down to in-frame rearrangements. Part of the clones is not present; checked against another copy, under half of the missing clones reflect an unresolved V gene, and the others are unexplained. In this sample the table shows 140,000 to 150,000 clones, 75% to 80% of which occur a single time. The ten largest clones represent about 2.4% of the sample. What was sequenced was PBMCs. The receptor source for this set is a woman younger than 35 in good health and CMV-seropositive.

The rearrangement uses TRBV7-2 and TRBJ2-1; a possible D gene is TRBD2 (7 bases). V was trimmed by 7 bases and J by 3 bases, leaving 22 bases between them. CDR3 length: 17 residues. The germline V gene encodes CDR1 SGHTA and CDR2 FQGNSA. This CDR3 reads CASTKLGGDYRYNEQFF. CDR3 bases: TGTGCCAGCACCAAATTAGGGGGGGATTATCGCTACAATGAGCAGTTCTTC.

This clone was observed a few times. The chain has TRBV2 and TRBJ1-5; 8 nucleotides line up with TRBD1. Trimming removed 7 bases from V and 5 bases from J; junction bases left unmatched: 10. In germline, CDR1 is SNHLY, CDR2 FYNNEI. The CDR3 consists of 15 residues. The CDR3 here is CASTSQGAGDQPQHF. In DNA form, the CDR3 reads TGTGCCAGCACCTCCCAGGGGGCGGGGGATCAGCCCCAGCATTTT.

V is TRBV7-9 and J is TRBJ2-3, with D perhaps matching TRBD1 (5 bases). Germline lookup yields CDR1 SEHNR and CDR2 FQNEAQ (reference sequence). CDR3 length: 15 residues. V was shortened by 0 bases and J by 2 bases, with 9 bases between the two germline ends. As DNA, the CDR3 is TGTGCCAGCAGCTTAGCGTCAGGGAACACAGATACGCAGTATTTT. Amino acid sequence: CASSLASGNTDTQYF.

The chain is built from TRBV27 and TRBJ1-5; D gene ambiguous. CDR1 and CDR2 (germline): MNHEY, SMNVEV (reference sequence). The V and J ends lost 1 base and 5 bases respectively, with 6 bases between them. This CDR3 has 13 amino acids. The chain's CDR3 is CASSLFPDQPQHF. CDR3 in DNA: TGTGCCAGCAGTTTATTCCCGGATCAGCCCCAGCATTTT.

The chain combines TRBV10-3 with TRBJ2-7; 9 nucleotides align to TRBD1. Germline values: CDR1 ENHRY, CDR2 SYGVKD. V lost 4 bases to trimming and J lost 4 bases; unmatched junction nucleotides: 5. This CDR3 comprises 14 residues. CDR3 DNA sequence: TGTGCCATCAGTGGGGGACAGGGAGGATACGAGCAGTACTTC. Protein product: CAISGGQGGYEQYF.

The chain combines TRBV7-2 with TRBJ1-1, with D possibly TRBD1 on 6 matching bases. The CDR3 length is 13 residues. CDR1 and CDR2 (germline): SGHTA, FQGNSA. Trimming removed 5 bases from V and 8 bases from J, with 15 bases in between. CDR3 nucleotide sequence: TGTGCCAGCAGCCCAACCACAGGGAGCGAAGCTTTCTTT. As protein: CASSPTTGSEAFF. The full variable domain, its missing parts supplied by reference TRBV7-2 and TRBJ1-1, is GAGVSQSPSNKVTEKGKDVELRCDPISGHTALYWYRQSLGQGLEFLIYFQGNSAPDKSGLPSDRFSAERTGGSVSTLTIQRTQQEDSAVYLCASSPTTGSEAFFGQGTRLTVV.

This CDR3 reads CASSQVESWGGRADTQYF. CDR3 DNA sequence: TGCGCCAGCAGCCAAGTCGAGTCCTGGGGGGGGCGTGCAGATACGCAGTATTTT. The rearrangement links TRBV4-3 to TRBJ2-3; D might be TRBD2 (7 bases). Per the germline V gene, CDR1 is LGHNA and CDR2 is YSLEER. The length of the CDR3 is 18 residues. V gave up 1 base and J gave up 4 bases, with 21 bases separating them.

The chain has TRBV18 and TRBJ2-5; D call uncertain. The CDR3 length is 14 residues. CDR1 and CDR2 (germline): KGHSH, LQKENI. V lost 3 bases, J lost 2 bases, and 10 bases lay in between. The CDR3 here is CASSPRQVQETQYF. The CDR3 DNA is TGTGCCAGCTCACCCCGGCAGGTACAAGAGACCCAGTACTTC.

The chain recombines TRBV5-6 with TRBJ1-4, with no clear D. V lost 0 bases, J lost 8 bases, and 11 bases lay in between. Germline CDR1 SGHDT, CDR2 YYEEEE. This CDR3 is built from 14 residues. The CDR3 spells CASSLGSTREKLFF. CDR3 nucleotides: TGTGCCAGCAGCTTGGGGTCTACCCGGGAAAAACTGTTTTTT. The full variable domain, rest sourced from reference TRBV5-6 and TRBJ1-4, is DAGVTQSPTHLIKTRGQQVTLRCSPKSGHDTVSWYQQALGQGPQFIFQYYEEEERQRGNFPDRFSGHQFPNYSSELNVNALLLGDSALYLCASSLGSTREKLFFGSGTQLSVL.

The CDR3 protein is CASSQDPTSGGLVETQYF. CDR3 DNA sequence: TGCGCCAGCAGCCAAGACCCAACTAGCGGGGGTCTTGTGGAGACCCAGTACTTC. J is TRBJ2-5 and V is TRBV4-1; 11 nucleotides line up with TRBD2. Trimming removed 0 bases from V and 5 bases from J; junction bases left unmatched: 11. Per the germline V gene, CDR1 is MGHRA and CDR2 is YSYEKL. This CDR3 is 18 amino acids long.

This sequence joins TRBV5-1 and TRBJ1-6; D not resolved. Trimming took 0 bases from V and 0 from J, leaving 7 bases between them. The germline CDR1 and CDR2 sequences are SGHRS and YFSETQ. The CDR3 consists of 16 residues. The CDR3 nucleotides are TGCGCCAGCAGCTTGGAAGGGAGCTCCTATAATTCACCCCTCCACTTT. Translated, it gives CASSLEGSSYNSPLHF. Together with reference TRBV5-1 and TRBJ1-6, the CDR3 gives the full variable domain: KAGVTQTPRYLIKTRGQQVTLSCSPISGHRSVSWYQQTPGQGLQFLFEYFSETQRNKGNFPGRFSGRQFSNSRSEMNVSTLELGDSALYLCASSLEGSSYNSPLHFGNGTRLTVT.

This chain uses TRBV5-6 with TRBJ1-4; 7 nucleotides align to TRBD1. This CDR3 has 15 amino acids. The trim removed 6 bases at V and 9 bases at J, leaving 14 bases unmatched. Germline loops: CDR1 SGHDT, CDR2 YYEEEE. The CDR3 DNA reads TGTGCCAGCACCCGCAGGGGGGCGGGGTATCAAAAACTGTTTTTT. Protein product: CASTRRGAGYQKLFF.

This chain uses TRBV7-9 with TRBJ1-2, with 7 bases identical to TRBD1. CDR3 length equals 15 residues. The V gene end was trimmed by 1 base and the J gene end by 7 bases; junction bases not matched to a gene: 9. Germline CDR1 SEHNR, CDR2 FQNEAQ (reference sequence). CDR3 DNA sequence: TGTGCCAGCAGCTTAGGGCAGGGGGGTTCGGCTGGCTACACCTTC. Protein: CASSLGQGGSAGYTF.

This clone was recorded only once. J is TRBJ2-2 and V is TRBV7-6, with TRBD1 matching over 9 bases. The V gene end was trimmed by 3 bases and the J gene end by 6 bases; junction bases not matched to a gene: 5. CDR3 length equals 15 residues. Germline assignment: CDR1 SGHVS and CDR2 FNYEAQ. The CDR3 bases are TGTGCCAGCAGCTTGATACAGGGGGCATCCGGGGAGCTGTTTTTT. It yields the protein CASSLIQGASGELFF.

In its sample, this clone was seen once. This sequence joins TRBV12-5 and TRBJ1-1, with 7 bases aligning to TRBD1. CDR1 and CDR2 (germline): LGHNT, FRNRAP. The V and J ends lost 6 bases and 4 bases, in that order; junction bases with no gene match: 8. The CDR3 totals 14 residues. The CDR3 DNA reads TGTGCTAGTGGCCCACAGGGGACCGGCACTGAAGCTTTCTTT. It is translated as CASGPQGTGTEAFF.

CDR3 residues: CALTAGKAGELFF. In DNA, the CDR3 is TGTGCCCTCACGGCAGGGAAGGCCGGGGAGCTGTTTTTT. The J gene is TRBJ2-2, the V gene TRBV30; the D gene is possibly TRBD1 (5 bases). Trimming took off 8 bases at V and 6 bases at J, with 16 bases between the two ends. The CDR3 contains 13 residues. CDR1 GTSNPN and CDR2 SVGIG come from the germline V gene (reference sequence). Full variable domain (outside the CDR3, taken from reference TRBV30 and TRBJ2-2): SQTIHQWPATLVQPVGSPLSLECTVEGTSNPNLYWYRQAAGRGLQLLFYSVGIGQISSEVPQNLSASRPQDRQFILSSKKLLLSDSGFYLCALTAGKAGELFFGEGSRLTVL.

This clone was seen more than once but under ten times. The chain combines TRBV6-6 with TRBJ1-5; D ambiguous. V lost 6 bases and J lost 9, with 15 bases in between. Germline loops: CDR1 MNHNY, CDR2 SVGAGI (reference sequence). The CDR3 consists of 13 residues. CDR3 sequence reads: CASRAGVSGPQHF. The CDR3 nucleotides read TGTGCCAGCAGAGCCGGGGTTTCGGGGCCCCAGCATTTT.

The chain is built from TRBV30 and TRBJ2-5; D perhaps matches TRBD1 (6 bases). The J call is doubtful: the DNA matches TRBJ2-7 better. Germline V gene lookup returns CDR1 GTSNPN and CDR2 SVGIG (reference sequence). This CDR3 comprises 13 residues. The CDR3 loop is CAWSRGSPGEQYF. DNA for the CDR3: TGTGCCTGGAGCAGGGGTTCTCCAGGCGAGCAGTACTTC.

The chain has TRBV18 and TRBJ1-6; 7 bases agree with TRBD1. Germline V gene lookup returns CDR1 KGHSH and CDR2 LQKENI. The CDR3 runs to 16 residues. V lost 6 bases, J lost 7 bases, and 12 bases stayed unmatched. The CDR3 spells CASSTETDRRNSPLHF. The CDR3 region has the DNA TGTGCCAGCTCCACAGAAACGGACAGGCGAAATTCACCCCTCCACTTT.

V gene TRBV30 combines with J gene TRBJ2-7; the match to TRBD1 covers 11 bases. This CDR3 has 15 residues. Germline-derived CDR1 and CDR2 are GTSNPN and SVGIG (reference sequence). J lost 5 bases, V lost 0 bases, and 6 bases had no gene match. The CDR3 nucleotides read TGTGCCTGGAGTGTACCCGGGACAGGGGGAAACGAGCAGTACTTC. Its protein is CAWSVPGTGGNEQYF.

The chain has TRBV11-2 and TRBJ2-7, with D perhaps matching TRBD1 (6 bases). V lost 9 bases and J lost 3, with 9 bases in between. Per germline, CDR1 SGHAT and CDR2 FQNNGV. CDR3 length: 11 amino acids. CDR3 nucleotide sequence: TGTGCCAGTTTACAGGGCTACGAGCAGTACTTC. Translating it yields CASLQGYEQYF.

The genes are TRBV19 and TRBJ1-5; TRBD1 might be the D (5 bases). The CDR3 has 16 amino acids. CDR1 is LNHDA, CDR2 SQIVND, per germline (reference sequence). With 4 bases removed from V and 0 bases from J, the gap between germline ends came to 13 bases. CDR3 residues: CASSTQGPYSNQPQHF. The CDR3 DNA sequence: TGTGCCAGTAGTACCCAGGGCCCCTATAGCAATCAGCCCCAGCATTTT. The variable domain in full, completed from reference TRBV19 and TRBJ1-5, reads DGGITQSPKYLFRKEGQNVTLSCEQNLNHDAMYWYRQDPGQGLRLIYYSQIVNDFQKGDIAEGYSVSREKKESFPLTVTSAQKNPTAFYLCASSTQGPYSNQPQHFGDGTRLSIL.

The CDR3 nucleotides are TGTGCCAGCAGTTACTCGATACAGGGGAATGGCTACACCTTC. It encodes CASSYSIQGNGYTF. This chain uses TRBV6-5 with TRBJ1-2; TRBD1 matches 7 bases. The CDR3 sequence is 14 residues long. Germline V gene sequence: CDR1 MNHEY, CDR2 SVGAGI. V shed 0 bases and J 6 bases; nucleotides not matched to a gene: 4.

This clone was detected only a few times. This chain joins TRBV7-9 and TRBJ2-5; 7 nucleotides line up with TRBD1. Trimming removed 3 bases from V and 5 bases from J; junction bases left unmatched: 6. Germline lookup yields CDR1 SEHNR and CDR2 FQNEAQ (reference sequence). CDR3 length: 14 amino acids. This chain's CDR3 is CASSFWTGDETQYF. The CDR3 DNA follows: TGTGCCAGCAGCTTCTGGACAGGAGACGAGACCCAGTACTTC.

The chain joins TRBV7-8 to TRBJ1-2; 8 bases map to TRBD1. Germline-derived CDR1 and CDR2 are SGHVS and FQNEAQ. V lost 5 bases and J lost 5; bases outside the gene matches: 10. The CDR3 has 15 amino acids. This CDR3 reads CASSPLPDREYGYTF. CDR3 coding DNA: TGTGCCAGCAGCCCGTTACCGGACAGGGAATATGGCTACACCTTC.